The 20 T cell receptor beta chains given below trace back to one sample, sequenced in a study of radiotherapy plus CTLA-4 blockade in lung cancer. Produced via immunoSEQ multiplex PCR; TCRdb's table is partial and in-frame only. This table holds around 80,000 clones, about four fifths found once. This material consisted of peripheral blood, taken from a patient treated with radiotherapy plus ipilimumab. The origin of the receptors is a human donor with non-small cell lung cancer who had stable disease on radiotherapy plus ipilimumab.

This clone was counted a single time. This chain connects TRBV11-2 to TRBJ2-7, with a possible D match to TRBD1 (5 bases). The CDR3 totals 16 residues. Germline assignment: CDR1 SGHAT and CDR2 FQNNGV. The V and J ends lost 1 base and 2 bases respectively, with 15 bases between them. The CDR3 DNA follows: TGTGCCAGCAGCTTAGGGGGCACGATACCGGCCTACGAGCAGTACTTC. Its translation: CASSLGGTIPAYEQYF. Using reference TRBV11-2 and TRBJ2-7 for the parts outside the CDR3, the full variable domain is EAGVAQSPRYKIIEKRQSVAFWCNPISGHATLYWYQQILGQGPKLLIQFQNNGVVDDSQLPKDRFSAERLKGVDSTLKIQPAKLEDSAVYLCASSLGGTIPAYEQYFGPGTRLTVT.

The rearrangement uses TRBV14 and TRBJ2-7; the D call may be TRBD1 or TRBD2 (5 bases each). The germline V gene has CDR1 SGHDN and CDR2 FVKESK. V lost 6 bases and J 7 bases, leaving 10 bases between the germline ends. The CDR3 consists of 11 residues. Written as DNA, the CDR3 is TGTGCCAGCAGTCAGAGGGGAGAGCAGTACTTC. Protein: CASSQRGEQYF.

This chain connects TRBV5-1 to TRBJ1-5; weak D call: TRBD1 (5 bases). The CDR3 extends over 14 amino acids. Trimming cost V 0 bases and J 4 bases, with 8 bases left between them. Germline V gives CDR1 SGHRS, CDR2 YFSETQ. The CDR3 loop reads CASSLGGTNQPQHF. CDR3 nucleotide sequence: TGCGCCAGCAGCTTGGGAGGGACTAATCAGCCCCAGCATTTT.

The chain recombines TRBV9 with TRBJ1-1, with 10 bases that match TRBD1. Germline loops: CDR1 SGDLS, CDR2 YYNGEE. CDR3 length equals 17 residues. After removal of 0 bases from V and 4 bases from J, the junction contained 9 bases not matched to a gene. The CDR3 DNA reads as TGTGCCAGCAGCGTAGTAGGGGACAGGGGAGGCGGCACTGAAGCTTTCTTT. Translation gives CASSVVGDRGGGTEAFF.

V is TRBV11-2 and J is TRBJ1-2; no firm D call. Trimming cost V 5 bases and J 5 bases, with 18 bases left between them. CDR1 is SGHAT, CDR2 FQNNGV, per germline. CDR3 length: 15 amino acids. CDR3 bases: TGTGCCAGCAGCAAAGACGCGGGTATAGGGTATGGCTACACCTTC. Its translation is CASSKDAGIGYGYTF.

The CDR3 DNA reads TGTGCCAGCTCACCGGGTGGAAACATTCAGTACTTC. This gives the protein CASSPGGNIQYF. V gene TRBV18 combines with J gene TRBJ2-4, with no clear D. V was clipped by 3 bases and J by 6 bases, with 6 bases between them. The CDR3 extends over 12 amino acids. Germline assignment: CDR1 KGHSH and CDR2 LQKENI. Full variable domain (missing parts from reference TRBV18 and TRBJ2-4): NAGVMQNPRHLVRRRGQEARLRCSPMKGHSHVYWYRQLPEEGLKFMVYLQKENIIDESGMPKERFSAEFPKEGPSILRIQQVVRGDSAAYFCASSPGGNIQYFGAGTRLSVL.

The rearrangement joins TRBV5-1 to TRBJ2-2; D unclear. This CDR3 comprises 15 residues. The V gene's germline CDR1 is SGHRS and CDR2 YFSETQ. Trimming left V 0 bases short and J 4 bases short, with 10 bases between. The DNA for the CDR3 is TGCGCCAGCAGCTTGGAGCGCGCCATCACCGGGGAGCTGTTTTTT. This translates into CASSLERAITGELFF.

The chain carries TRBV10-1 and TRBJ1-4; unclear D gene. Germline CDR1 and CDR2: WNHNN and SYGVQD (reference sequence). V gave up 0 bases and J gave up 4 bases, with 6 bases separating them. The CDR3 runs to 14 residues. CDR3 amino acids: CASSESASNEKLFF. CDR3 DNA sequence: TGCGCCAGCAGTGAGTCGGCGAGTAATGAAAAACTGTTTTTT.

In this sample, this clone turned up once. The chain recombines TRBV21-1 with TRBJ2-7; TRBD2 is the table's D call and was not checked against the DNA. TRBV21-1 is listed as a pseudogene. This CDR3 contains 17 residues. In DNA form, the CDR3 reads TGTGCCAGCAGCAAAGCACTTCTAGCGGGGGAGGACTACGAGCAGTACTTC. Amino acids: CASSKALLAGEDYEQYF.

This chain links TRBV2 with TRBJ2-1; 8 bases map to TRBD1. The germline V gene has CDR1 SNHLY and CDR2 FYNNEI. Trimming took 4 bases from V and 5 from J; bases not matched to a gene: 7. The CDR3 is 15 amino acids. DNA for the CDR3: TGTGCCAGCAGTGTGATGGGACAGGAGGACAATGAGCAGTTCTTC. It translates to CASSVMGQEDNEQFF.

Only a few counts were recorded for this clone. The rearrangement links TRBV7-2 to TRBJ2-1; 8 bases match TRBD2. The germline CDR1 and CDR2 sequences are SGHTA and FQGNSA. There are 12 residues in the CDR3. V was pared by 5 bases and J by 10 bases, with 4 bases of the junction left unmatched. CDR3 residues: CASSREGWEQFF. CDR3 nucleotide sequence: TGTGCCAGCAGCCGGGAGGGTTGGGAGCAGTTCTTC.

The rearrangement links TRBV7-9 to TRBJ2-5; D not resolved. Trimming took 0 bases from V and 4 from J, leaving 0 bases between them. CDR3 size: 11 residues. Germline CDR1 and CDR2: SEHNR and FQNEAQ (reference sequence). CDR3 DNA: TGTGCCAGCAGCTTAGCAGAGACCCAGTACTTC. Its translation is CASSLAETQYF.

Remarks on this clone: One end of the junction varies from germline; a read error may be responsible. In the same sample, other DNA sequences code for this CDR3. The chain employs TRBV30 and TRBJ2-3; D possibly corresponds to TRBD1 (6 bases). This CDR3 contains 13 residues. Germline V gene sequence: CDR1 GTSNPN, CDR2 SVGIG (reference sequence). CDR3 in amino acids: CAYSTGSTDTQYF. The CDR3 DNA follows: TGCGCCTATTCGACAGGTAGCACAGATACGCAGTATTTT.

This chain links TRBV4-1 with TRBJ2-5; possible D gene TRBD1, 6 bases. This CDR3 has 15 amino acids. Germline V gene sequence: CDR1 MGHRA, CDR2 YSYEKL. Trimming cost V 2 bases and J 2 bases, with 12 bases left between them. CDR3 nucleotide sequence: TGCGCCAGCAGCCAAAACGGTAGGGGGCAAGAGACCCAGTACTTC. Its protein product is CASSQNGRGQETQYF.

The CDR3 protein is CASSLPLEGGYGYTF. The CDR3 nucleotides are TGTGCCAGCAGTCTACCCCTTGAGGGGGGTTATGGCTACACCTTC. This chain links TRBV5-5 with TRBJ1-2, with a possible D match to TRBD1 (6 bases). Trimming removed 5 bases at V and 5 bases at J, with 19 bases between. CDR1 is SGHKS and CDR2 is YYEKEE in the germline V gene (reference sequence). The CDR3 is made up of 15 amino acids.

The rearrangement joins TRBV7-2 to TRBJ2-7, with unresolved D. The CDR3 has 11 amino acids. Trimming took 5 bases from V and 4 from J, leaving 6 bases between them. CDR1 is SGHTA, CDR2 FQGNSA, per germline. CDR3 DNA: TGTGCCAGCAGCCGGGCTTACGAGCAGTACTTC. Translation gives CASSRAYEQYF.

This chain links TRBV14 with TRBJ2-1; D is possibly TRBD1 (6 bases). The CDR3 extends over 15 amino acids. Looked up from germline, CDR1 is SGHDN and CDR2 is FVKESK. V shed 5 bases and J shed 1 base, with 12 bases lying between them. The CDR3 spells CASSFTGSSYNEQFF. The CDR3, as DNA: TGTGCCAGCAGCTTCACAGGGAGTTCCTACAATGAGCAGTTCTTC.

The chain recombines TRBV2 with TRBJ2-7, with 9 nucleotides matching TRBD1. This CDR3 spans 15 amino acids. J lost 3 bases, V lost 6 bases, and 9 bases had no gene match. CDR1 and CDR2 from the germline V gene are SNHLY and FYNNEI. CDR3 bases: TGTGCCAGCAGGGGGACAGGGAAGGTCGTCTACGAGCAGTACTTC. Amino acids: CASRGTGKVVYEQYF.

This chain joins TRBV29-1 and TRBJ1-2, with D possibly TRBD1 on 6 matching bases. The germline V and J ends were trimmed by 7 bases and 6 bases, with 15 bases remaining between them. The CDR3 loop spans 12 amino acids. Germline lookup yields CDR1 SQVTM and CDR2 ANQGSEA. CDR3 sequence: CSADGGRDGYTF. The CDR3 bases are TGCAGCGCCGATGGGGGGCGGGATGGCTACACCTTC.

CDR3 sequence (DNA): TGTGCCAGCAGTGGGGGGACAGGAAGCAATCAGCCCCAGCATTTT. Its protein product is CASSGGTGSNQPQHF. The chain recombines TRBV2 with TRBJ1-5; 8 bases agree with TRBD1. The J segment lost 1 base and the V segment lost 4 bases, leaving 3 bases of the junction unmatched. This CDR3 comprises 15 residues. The germline V gene has CDR1 SNHLY and CDR2 FYNNEI.